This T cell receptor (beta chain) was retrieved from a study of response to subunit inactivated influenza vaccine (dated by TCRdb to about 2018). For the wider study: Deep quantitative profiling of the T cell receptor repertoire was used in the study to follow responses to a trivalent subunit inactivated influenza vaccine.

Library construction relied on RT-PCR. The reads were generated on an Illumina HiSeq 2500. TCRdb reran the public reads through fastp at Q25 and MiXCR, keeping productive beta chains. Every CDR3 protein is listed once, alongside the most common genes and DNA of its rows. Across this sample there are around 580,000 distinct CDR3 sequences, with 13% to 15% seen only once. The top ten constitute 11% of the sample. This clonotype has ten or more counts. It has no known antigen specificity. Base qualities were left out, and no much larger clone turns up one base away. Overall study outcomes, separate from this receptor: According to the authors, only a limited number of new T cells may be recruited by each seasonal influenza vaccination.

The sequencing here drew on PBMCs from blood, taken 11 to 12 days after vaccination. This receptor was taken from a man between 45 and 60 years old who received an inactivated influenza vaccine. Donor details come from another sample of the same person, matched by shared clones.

Read as DNA, the sequence is TGTGCCAGCAGGTCAGGGGGCCTGCTCTACGAGCAGTACTTC. This gives the protein CASRSGGLLYEQYF. The V gene is TRBV27 and the J gene is TRBJ2-7, with 8 central nucleotides matching TRBD1. Counted from cysteine to phenylalanine, this CDR3 has 14 amino acids. Solely the CDR3 DNA is kept, with 42 bases framed from the first base. At the junction V is shortened by 6 bases and J by 3 bases; bases outside the gene matches: 7. From a lookup of the germline V gene (reference sequence), CDR1 and CDR2 are MNHEY and SMNVEV.